The 15 T cell receptor beta chains below were found in one sample sequenced in a study of blood T cell repertoires in COVID-19. The repertoire was sequenced with immunoSEQ multiplex PCR; TCRdb's copy has only in-frame clones and lacks some. The sample records about 140,000 clones, roughly four fifths being singletons. Sequenced sample: peripheral blood. These receptors all come from a man older than 75 with acute or convalescent COVID-19.

The chain combines TRBV5-1 with TRBJ2-7, with TRBD2 as a possible D gene (6 bases). The CDR3 contains 15 residues. Per germline, CDR1 SGHRS and CDR2 YFSETQ. V lost 0 bases to trimming and J lost 3 bases, with 13 bases between them. The CDR3 bases are TGCGCCAGCAGCTTGGTCGCAGGGAGGCTCTACGAGCAGTACTTC. Translation: CASSLVAGRLYEQYF.

The chain uses TRBV7-2 and TRBJ2-1; D unclear. CDR3 length: 13 residues. Germline V gives CDR1 SGHTA, CDR2 FQGNSA. V was cut by 2 bases and J by 5 bases, with 7 bases left in between. CDR3 in amino acids: CASSLNRDNEQFF. Written as DNA, the CDR3 is TGTGCCAGCAGCTTAAACCGAGACAATGAGCAGTTCTTC.

V and J are TRBV20-1 and TRBJ2-3; D uncertain. The CDR3 is made up of 11 amino acids. Germline-derived CDR1 and CDR2 are DFQATT and SNEGSKA (reference sequence). Deletions cut 6 bases from V and 4 bases from J, with 8 bases between. The CDR3 loop reads CSAPIADTQYF. The DNA of the CDR3 is TGCAGTGCCCCAATAGCAGATACGCAGTATTTT.

The chain combines TRBV29-1 with TRBJ2-7, with TRBD2 as a possible D gene (5 bases). The germline V gene has CDR1 SQVTM and CDR2 ANQGSEA. V was shortened by 4 bases and J by 7 bases, with 17 bases between the two germline ends. The CDR3 consists of 13 residues. The CDR3 DNA follows: TGCAGCGTTGCGACTCCCCCTACGGGGGAGCAGTACTTC. It encodes CSVATPPTGEQYF.

This clone came up a few times. The V call is TRBV7-9, the J call TRBJ2-2; TRBD1 matches 8 bases. Germline CDR1 is SEHNR and CDR2 is FQNEAQ (reference sequence). The CDR3 contains 16 residues. The junction had 4 bases not matched to a gene; V was cut back by 1 base and J by 3 bases. CDR3 coding DNA: TGTGCCAGCAGCTTAGGATTGGACAGGGACACCGGGGAGCTGTTTTTT. Translation gives CASSLGLDRDTGELFF.

In this sample, this clone turned up a few times. The rearrangement joins TRBV27 to TRBJ1-1, with TRBD1 matching 9 bases. The CDR3 consists of 14 residues. With V trimmed by 5 bases and J by 3 bases, 4 bases remained unmatched. Per the germline V gene, CDR1 is MNHEY and CDR2 is SMNVEV (reference sequence). The CDR3 here is CASSPRTGDTEAFF. The CDR3 DNA sequence: TGTGCCAGCAGTCCTAGGACAGGGGACACTGAAGCTTTCTTT.

This rearrangement joins TRBV24-1 to TRBJ2-2; TRBD2 agrees at 7 bases. CDR1 and CDR2 (germline): KGHDR, SFDVKD. V trimming: 9 bases; J trimming: 2 bases; junction bases outside the gene matches: 5. The CDR3 covers 14 residues. In DNA form, the CDR3 reads TGTGCCACCGCGGGGGTCGGAAACACCGGGGAGCTGTTTTTT. Protein product: CATAGVGNTGELFF.

The V call is TRBV5-5, the J call TRBJ1-5; D is uncertain. Looked up from germline, CDR1 is SGHKS and CDR2 is YYEKEE (reference sequence). This CDR3 spans 13 amino acids. V shed 1 base and J shed 6 bases, with 8 bases lying between them. CDR3 sequence (DNA): TGTGCCAGCAGCTTGTTGAGCGGTCAGCCCCAGCATTTT. Translated: CASSLLSGQPQHF.

The chain carries TRBV19 and TRBJ1-1; D unresolved. This CDR3 is built from 11 residues. The V gene lost 8 bases and the J gene lost 7 bases, with 11 bases spanning the gap. Germline V gene sequence: CDR1 LNHDA, CDR2 SQIVND (reference sequence). The CDR3: CASASAGEAFF. The CDR3 nucleotides are TGTGCCAGTGCGTCGGCAGGTGAAGCTTTCTTT.

The chain couples TRBV5-5 to TRBJ2-1, with D maybe TRBD1 (6 bases). The CDR3 has 16 residues. Per the germline V gene, CDR1 is SGHKS and CDR2 is YYEKEE (reference sequence). Trimming left V 4 bases short and J 6 bases short, with 20 bases between. CDR3 nucleotides: TGTGCCAGCAGCAGATCCGGGACAACGAATTCCAATGAGCAGTTCTTC. This sequence encodes CASSRSGTTNSNEQFF. Full variable domain (outside the CDR3, taken from reference TRBV5-5 and TRBJ2-1): DAGVTQSPTHLIKTRGQQVTLRCSPISGHKSVSWYQQVLGQGPQFIFQYYEKEERGRGNFPDRFSARQFPNYSSELNVNALLLGDSALYLCASSRSGTTNSNEQFFGPGTRLTVL.

The chain combines TRBV7-2 with TRBJ2-2, with D possibly being TRBD1 (6 bases). Trimming cost V 5 bases and J 0 bases, with 10 bases left between them. CDR1 is SGHTA and CDR2 is FQGNSA in the germline V gene. The CDR3 spans 15 residues. The chain's CDR3 is CASSPTGSNTGELFF. The CDR3 DNA reads as TGTGCCAGCAGCCCGACAGGTTCGAACACCGGGGAGCTGTTTTTT. Supplemented by reference TRBV7-2 and TRBJ2-2, the full variable domain reads GAGVSQSPSNKVTEKGKDVELRCDPISGHTALYWYRQSLGQGLEFLIYFQGNSAPDKSGLPSDRFSAERTGGSVSTLTIQRTQQEDSAVYLCASSPTGSNTGELFFGEGSRLTVL.

In its sample, this clone was seen a few times. The chain is built from TRBV3-1 (or the pseudogene TRBV3-2) and TRBJ1-6; 9 nucleotides match TRBD1. V lost 3 bases to trimming and J lost 9 bases; unmatched junction nucleotides: 6. Germline lookup yields CDR1 LGHDT and CDR2 YNNKEL (reference sequence). This CDR3 is 15 amino acids long. The CDR3 region is CASSQLGTGPSPLHF. The CDR3 DNA sequence: TGTGCCAGCAGCCAGCTCGGGACAGGGCCTTCACCCCTCCACTTT.

The V gene is TRBV5-6, the J gene TRBJ2-3, with 9 bases matching TRBD1. There are 14 residues in the CDR3. Trimming cost V 2 bases and J 4 bases; bases outside gene matches: 2. CDR1 is SGHDT and CDR2 is YYEEEE in the germline V gene. This CDR3 is CASSLQGAADTQYF. The CDR3 DNA follows: TGTGCCAGCAGCTTACAGGGGGCCGCAGATACGCAGTATTTT. The whole variable domain, filled in from reference TRBV5-6 and TRBJ2-3, reads DAGVTQSPTHLIKTRGQQVTLRCSPKSGHDTVSWYQQALGQGPQFIFQYYEEEERQRGNFPDRFSGHQFPNYSSELNVNALLLGDSALYLCASSLQGAADTQYFGPGTRLTVL.

V usage is TRBV5-4 and J usage is TRBJ2-1; D might be TRBD2 (5 bases). The CDR3 runs to 16 residues. V was clipped by 3 bases and J by 2 bases, with 15 bases between them. CDR1 is SGHNT, CDR2 YYREEE, per germline (reference sequence). The DNA of the CDR3 is TGTGCCAGCAGCTCGGGGTCCCATGTTCCCTACAATGAGCAGTTCTTC. It yields the protein CASSSGSHVPYNEQFF.

The rearrangement joins TRBV5-4 to TRBJ1-6; tentatively, D is TRBD1 (5 bases). Germline CDR1 is SGHNT and CDR2 is YYREEE (reference sequence). V dropped 3 bases and J dropped 4 bases, with 11 bases sitting between them. The CDR3 extends over 15 amino acids. The CDR3, as DNA: TGTGCCAGCAGCTCCGGACAAGTATATAATTCACCCCTCCACTTT. This encodes CASSSGQVYNSPLHF.